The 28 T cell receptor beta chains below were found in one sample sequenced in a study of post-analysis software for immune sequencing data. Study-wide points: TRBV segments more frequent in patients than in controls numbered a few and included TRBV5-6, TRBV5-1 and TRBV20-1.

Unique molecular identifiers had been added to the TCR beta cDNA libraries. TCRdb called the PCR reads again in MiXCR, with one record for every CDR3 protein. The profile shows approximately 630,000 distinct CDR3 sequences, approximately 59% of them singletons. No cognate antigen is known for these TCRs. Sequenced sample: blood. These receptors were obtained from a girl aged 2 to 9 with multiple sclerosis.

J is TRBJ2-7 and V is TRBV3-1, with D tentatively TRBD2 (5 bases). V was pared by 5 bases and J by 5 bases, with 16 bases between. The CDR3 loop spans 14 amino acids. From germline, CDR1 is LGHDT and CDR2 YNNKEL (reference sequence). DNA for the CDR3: TGTGCCAGCAGCGGGAGTAGCGTCGCCCACGAGCAGTACTTC. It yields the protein CASSGSSVAHEQYF.

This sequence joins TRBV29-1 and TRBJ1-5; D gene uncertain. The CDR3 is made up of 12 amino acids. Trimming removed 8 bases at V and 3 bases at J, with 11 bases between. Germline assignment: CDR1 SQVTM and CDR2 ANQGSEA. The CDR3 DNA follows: TGCAGCCTCGCCCTTGCCAATCAGCCCCAGCATTTT. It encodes CSLALANQPQHF.

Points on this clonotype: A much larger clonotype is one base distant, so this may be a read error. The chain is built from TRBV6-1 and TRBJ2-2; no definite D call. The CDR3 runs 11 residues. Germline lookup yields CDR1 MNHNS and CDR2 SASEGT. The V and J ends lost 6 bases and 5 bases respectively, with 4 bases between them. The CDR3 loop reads CASRLTGELFF. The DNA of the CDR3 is TGTGCCAGCAGGTTAACCGGGGAGCTGTTTTTT.

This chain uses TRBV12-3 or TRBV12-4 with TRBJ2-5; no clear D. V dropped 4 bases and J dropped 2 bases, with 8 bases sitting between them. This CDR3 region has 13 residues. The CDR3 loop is CASSSPGQETQYF. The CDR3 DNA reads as TGTGCCAGCAGTTCCCCCGGACAAGAGACCCAGTACTTC.

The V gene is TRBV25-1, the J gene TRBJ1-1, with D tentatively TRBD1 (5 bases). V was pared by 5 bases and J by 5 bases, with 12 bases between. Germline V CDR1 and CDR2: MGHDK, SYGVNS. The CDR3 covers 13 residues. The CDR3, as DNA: TGTGCCAGCAGTCCTCTTAGGGGAACTGAAGCTTTCTTT. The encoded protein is CASSPLRGTEAFF.

The CDR3 sequence is CSARDIRRGNTDTQYF. The CDR3 DNA is TGCAGTGCTAGAGATATCAGGCGTGGGAACACAGATACGCAGTATTTT. The chain couples TRBV20-1 to TRBJ2-3; no clear D. This CDR3 is 16 amino acids long. Germline V gene lookup returns CDR1 DFQATT and CDR2 SNEGSKA (reference sequence). V lost 0 bases and J 2 bases, leaving 15 bases between the germline ends.

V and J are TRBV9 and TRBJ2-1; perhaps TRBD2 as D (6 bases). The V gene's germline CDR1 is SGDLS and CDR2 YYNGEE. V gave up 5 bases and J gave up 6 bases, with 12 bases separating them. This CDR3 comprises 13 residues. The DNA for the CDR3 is TGTGCCAGCAGACCGGACTATTCCAATGAGCAGTTCTTC. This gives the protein CASRPDYSNEQFF.

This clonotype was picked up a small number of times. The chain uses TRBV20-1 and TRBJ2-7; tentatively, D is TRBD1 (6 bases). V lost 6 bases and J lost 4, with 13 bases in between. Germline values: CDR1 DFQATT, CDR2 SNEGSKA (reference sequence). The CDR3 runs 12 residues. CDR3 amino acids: CSARTALYEQYF. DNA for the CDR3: TGCAGTGCAAGGACAGCACTTTACGAGCAGTACTTC.

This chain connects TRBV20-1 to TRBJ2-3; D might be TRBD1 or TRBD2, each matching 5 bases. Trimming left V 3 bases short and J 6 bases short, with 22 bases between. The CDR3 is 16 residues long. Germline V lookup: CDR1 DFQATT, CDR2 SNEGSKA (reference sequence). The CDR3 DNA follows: TGCAGTGCTAGGGGTCCCCTAGCTTCTTGGGGGGATACGCAGTATTTT. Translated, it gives CSARGPLASWGDTQYF.

DNA for the CDR3: TGCAGTGCTAGAGCCCGGACGTACAATGAGCAGTTCTTC. Its translation is CSARARTYNEQFF. J is TRBJ2-1 and V is TRBV20-1; D gene uncertain. The CDR3 sequence is 13 residues long. Germline V lookup: CDR1 DFQATT, CDR2 SNEGSKA (reference sequence). Trimming shortened V by 1 base and J by 4 bases, and 8 bases separated the two germline ends.

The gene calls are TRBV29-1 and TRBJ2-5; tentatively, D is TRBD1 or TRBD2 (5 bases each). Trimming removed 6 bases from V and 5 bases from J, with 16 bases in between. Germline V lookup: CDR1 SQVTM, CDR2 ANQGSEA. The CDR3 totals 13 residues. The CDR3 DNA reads TGCAGCGTGGCCCGGGGCACTGGGGAGACCCAGTACTTC. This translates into CSVARGTGETQYF.

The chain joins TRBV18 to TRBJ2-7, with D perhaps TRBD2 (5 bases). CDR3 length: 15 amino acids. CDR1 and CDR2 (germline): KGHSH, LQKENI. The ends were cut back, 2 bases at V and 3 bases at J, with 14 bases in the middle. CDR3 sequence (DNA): TGTGCCAGCTCACCAAATAGCGCAGGTTACTACGAGCAGTACTTC. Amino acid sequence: CASSPNSAGYYEQYF.

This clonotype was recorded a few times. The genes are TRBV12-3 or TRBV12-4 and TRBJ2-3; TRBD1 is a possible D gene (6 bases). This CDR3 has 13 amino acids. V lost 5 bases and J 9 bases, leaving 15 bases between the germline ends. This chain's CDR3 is CASSPDTGHTQYF. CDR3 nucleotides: TGTGCCAGCAGTCCTGATACAGGGCACACGCAGTATTTT.

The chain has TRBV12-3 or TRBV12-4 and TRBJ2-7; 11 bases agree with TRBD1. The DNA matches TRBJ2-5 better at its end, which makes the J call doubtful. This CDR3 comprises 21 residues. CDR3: CASSPGQGATIPFSYQETQYF. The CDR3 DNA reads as TGTGCCAGCAGCCCTGGACAGGGGGCGACCATACCCTTTTCCTATCAAGAGACCCAGTACTTC.

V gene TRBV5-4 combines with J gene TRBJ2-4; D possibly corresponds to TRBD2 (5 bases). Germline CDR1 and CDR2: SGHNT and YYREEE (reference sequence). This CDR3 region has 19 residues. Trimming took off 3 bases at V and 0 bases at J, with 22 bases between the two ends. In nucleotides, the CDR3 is TGTGCCAGCAGCTCCCGGTATCTTATCGGGATACTAGCCAAAAACATTCAGTACTTC. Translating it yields CASSSRYLIGILAKNIQYF.

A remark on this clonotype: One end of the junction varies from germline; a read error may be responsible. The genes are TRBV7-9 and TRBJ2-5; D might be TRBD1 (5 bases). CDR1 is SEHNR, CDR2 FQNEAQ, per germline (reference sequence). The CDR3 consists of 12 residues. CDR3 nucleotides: TGTACCAGCAGCTCAAGGGGAGAGACCCAGTACTTC. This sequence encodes CTSSSRGETQYF.

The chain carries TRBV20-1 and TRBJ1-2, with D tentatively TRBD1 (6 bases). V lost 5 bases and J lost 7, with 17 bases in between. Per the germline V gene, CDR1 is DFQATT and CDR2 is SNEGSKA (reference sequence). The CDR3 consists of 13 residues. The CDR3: CSARTELSSGYTF. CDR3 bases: TGCAGTGCTCGGACAGAACTGTCCTCTGGCTACACCTTC.

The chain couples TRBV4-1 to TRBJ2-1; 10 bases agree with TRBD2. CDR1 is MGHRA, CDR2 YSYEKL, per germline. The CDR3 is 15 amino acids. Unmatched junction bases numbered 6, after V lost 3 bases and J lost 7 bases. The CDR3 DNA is TGCGCCAGCAGCCACCTAGCGGGGGTGAGGAATGAGCAGTTCTTC. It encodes CASSHLAGVRNEQFF.

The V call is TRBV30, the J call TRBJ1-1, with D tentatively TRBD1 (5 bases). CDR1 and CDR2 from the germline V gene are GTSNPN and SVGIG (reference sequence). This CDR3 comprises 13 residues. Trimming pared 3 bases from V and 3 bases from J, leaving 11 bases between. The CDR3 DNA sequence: TGTGCCTGGAGGACAGCAGGCTACACTGAAGCTTTCTTT. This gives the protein CAWRTAGYTEAFF. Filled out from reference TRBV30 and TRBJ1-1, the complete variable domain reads SQTIHQWPATLVQPVGSPLSLECTVEGTSNPNLYWYRQAAGRGLQLLFYSVGIGQISSEVPQNLSASRPQDRQFILSSKKLLLSDSGFYLCAWRTAGYTEAFFGQGTRLTVV.

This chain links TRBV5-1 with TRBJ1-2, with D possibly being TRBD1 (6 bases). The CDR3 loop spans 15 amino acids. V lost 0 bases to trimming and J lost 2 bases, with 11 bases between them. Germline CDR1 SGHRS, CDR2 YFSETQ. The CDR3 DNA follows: TGCGCCAGCAGCTTGGAACCAGGGGTGAACTATGGCTACACCTTC. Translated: CASSLEPGVNYGYTF.

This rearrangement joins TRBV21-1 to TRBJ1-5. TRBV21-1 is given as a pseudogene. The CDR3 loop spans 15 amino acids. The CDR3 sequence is CASSKGGLSHQPQHF. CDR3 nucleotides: TGTGCCAGCAGCAAAGGGGGACTGTCGCATCAGCCCCAGCATTTT.

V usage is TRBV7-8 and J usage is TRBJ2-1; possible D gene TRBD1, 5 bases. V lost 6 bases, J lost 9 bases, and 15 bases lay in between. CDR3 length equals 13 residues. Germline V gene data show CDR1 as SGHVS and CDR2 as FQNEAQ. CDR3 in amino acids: CASSPREQGEQFF. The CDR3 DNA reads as TGTGCCAGCAGTCCCCGCGAGCAGGGTGAGCAGTTCTTC.

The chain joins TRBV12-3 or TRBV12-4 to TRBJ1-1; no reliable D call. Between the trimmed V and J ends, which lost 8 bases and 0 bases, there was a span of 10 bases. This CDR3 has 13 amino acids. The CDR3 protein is CASRYNLNTEAFF. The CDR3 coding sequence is TGTGCCAGCCGTTATAACTTGAACACTGAAGCTTTCTTT.

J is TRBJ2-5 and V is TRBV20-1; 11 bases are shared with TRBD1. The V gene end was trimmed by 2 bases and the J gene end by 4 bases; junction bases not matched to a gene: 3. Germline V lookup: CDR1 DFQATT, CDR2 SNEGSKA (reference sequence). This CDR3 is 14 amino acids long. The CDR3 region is CSARWTGGRETQYF. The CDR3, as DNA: TGCAGTGCTAGATGGACAGGGGGCCGAGAGACCCAGTACTTC.

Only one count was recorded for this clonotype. CDR3 nucleotide sequence: TGTGCCAGCAGCCCCTCGCCGGCCTACGAGCAGTACTTC. This encodes CASSPSPAYEQYF. The chain has TRBV7-9 and TRBJ2-7; D is unresolved. CDR3 length: 13 amino acids. Trimming removed 5 bases at V and 2 bases at J, with 10 bases between. Germline CDR1 is SEHNR and CDR2 is FQNEAQ (reference sequence).

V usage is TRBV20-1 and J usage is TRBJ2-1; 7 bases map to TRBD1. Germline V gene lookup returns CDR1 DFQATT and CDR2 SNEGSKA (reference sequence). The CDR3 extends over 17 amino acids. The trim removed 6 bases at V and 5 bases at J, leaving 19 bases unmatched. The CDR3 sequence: CSAPSWDSVLADNEQFF. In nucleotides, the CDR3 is TGCAGTGCCCCTAGTTGGGACAGCGTTTTAGCCGACAATGAGCAGTTCTTC.

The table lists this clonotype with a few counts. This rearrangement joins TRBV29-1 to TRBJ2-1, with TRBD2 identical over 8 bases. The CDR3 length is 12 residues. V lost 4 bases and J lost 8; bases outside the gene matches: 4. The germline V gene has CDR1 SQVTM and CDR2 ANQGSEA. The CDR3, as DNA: TGCAGCGTTGGGACTAGCAGTTATGAGCAGTTCTTC. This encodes CSVGTSSYEQFF.

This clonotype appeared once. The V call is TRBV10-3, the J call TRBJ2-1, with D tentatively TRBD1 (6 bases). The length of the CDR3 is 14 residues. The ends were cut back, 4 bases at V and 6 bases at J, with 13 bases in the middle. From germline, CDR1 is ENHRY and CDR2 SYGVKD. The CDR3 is CAISAGVGGNEQFF. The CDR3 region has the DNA TGTGCCATCAGTGCTGGGGTAGGGGGCAATGAGCAGTTCTTC.